The rows below give T cell receptor beta chains drawn from one sample of a study of CD8+CD57+ T cells in acquired aplastic anemia. TCRdb re-called the reads through MiXCR, storing one row per CDR3 protein. The table has 150,000 to 200,000 distinct CDR3 sequences, just under 65% seen once; the top ten hold 45%. The source material was sorted CD4+, CD8+, or CD8+CD57+ T cells (not recorded which) from PBMCs. The receptors originated from a human donor in good health. Each CDR3 is given with its conserved first and last residue. Each record gives: J gene, clone size, V gene, D gene, CDR3 protein, CDR3 DNA. D genes are given only for firm matches. Rows may omit the clone size; those that give it use once, few, many or a size class.

TRBJ2-3 few TRBV20-1 . CSVQGGAGTDTQYF TGCAGCGTCCAAGGAGGAGCAGGAACAGATACGCAGTATTTT
TRBJ2-5 many TRBV15 . CATSRENLNQETQYF TGTGCCACCAGCAGAGAGAACCTAAACCAAGAGACCCAGTACTTC
TRBJ1-4 many TRBV7-9 . CASSLRDNHRRGNEKLFF TGTGCCAGCAGCCTCCGGGACAATCACCGCCGGGGGAACGAAAAACTGTTTTTT
TRBJ2-6 . TRBV7-3 . CASSMGGSGANVLTF TGTGCCAGCAGCATGGGTGGCTCTGGGGCCAACGTCCTGACTTTC
TRBJ1-1 . TRBV20-1 . CSARRDADREAFF TGCAGTGCTCGCCGGGACGCCGACCGAGAAGCTTTCTTT
TRBJ2-7 . TRBV7-2 TRBD2 CASSATSGTWEQYF TGTGCCAGCAGCGCCACTAGCGGGACATGGGAGCAGTACTTC
TRBJ2-7 many TRBV5-8 TRBD1 CASSTGQETYEQYF TGTGCCAGCAGCACCGGACAGGAAACCTACGAGCAGTACTTC
TRBJ2-2 few TRBV28 . CASSLVGSNTGELFF TGTGCCAGCAGTTTGGTTGGATCGAACACCGGGGAGCTGTTTTTT
TRBJ1-5 . TRBV10-3 . CAISESSTAVQPQHF TGTGCCATCAGTGAGTCGTCGACAGCGGTTCAGCCCCAGCATTTT
TRBJ2-1 . TRBV24-1 . CATSDPPAGVNEQFF TGTGCCACCAGTGATCCCCCGGCCGGGGTCAATGAGCAGTTCTTC
TRBJ1-1 . TRBV12-3/TRBV12-4 . CAYGEGNTEAFF TGTGCCTACGGGGAGGGGAACACTGAAGCTTTCTTT